Below are 10 T cell receptor beta chains sequenced from a single sample in a study of T cell responses to AZD1222 COVID-19 vaccine. Clones were sequenced by immunoSEQ multiplex PCR, and TCRdb holds only the in-frame ones, with some missing. Here the sample spans some 280,000 clones, about 94% being singletons. Specimen: peripheral blood, collected 28 days after the second AZD1222 dose. The source of these receptors is an adult who received the AZD1222 COVID-19 vaccine.

V and J are TRBV28 and TRBJ2-7, with D perhaps TRBD1 or TRBD2 (6 bases each). V gave up 6 bases and J gave up 1 base, with 10 bases separating them. Germline CDR1 reads MDHEN; CDR2 reads SYDVKM. The CDR3 sequence is 13 residues long. This CDR3 reads CASREGGSYEQYF. The CDR3 DNA sequence: TGTGCCAGCAGGGAGGGGGGATCCTACGAGCAGTACTTC.

The chain is built from TRBV5-1 and TRBJ2-3; D gene ambiguous. Germline CDR1 reads SGHRS; CDR2 reads YFSETQ. The CDR3 spans 15 residues. V was shortened by 4 bases and J by 4 bases, with 16 bases between the two germline ends. CDR3 DNA sequence: TGCGCCAGCAGCATCGGATCGTATATTTCAGATACGCAGTATTTT. Its translation is CASSIGSYISDTQYF.

J is TRBJ2-3 and V is TRBV9; D is possibly TRBD2 (5 bases). From germline, CDR1 is SGDLS and CDR2 YYNGEE. This CDR3 contains 16 residues. V gave up 4 bases and J gave up 2 bases, with 17 bases separating them. The CDR3 here is CASSPSGVRATDTQYF. DNA of the CDR3: TGTGCCAGCAGCCCTAGTGGGGTGAGGGCCACAGATACGCAGTATTTT.

The chain employs TRBV5-6 and TRBJ2-7, with D perhaps matching TRBD1 (6 bases). The length of the CDR3 is 13 residues. Trimming shortened V by 7 bases and J by 0 bases, and 11 bases separated the two germline ends. Germline loops: CDR1 SGHDT, CDR2 YYEEEE. In DNA, the CDR3 is TGTGCCAGCGGTGGACAGAGCTCCTACGAGCAGTACTTC. It is translated as CASGGQSSYEQYF.

The genes are TRBV6-5 and TRBJ1-1; D is perhaps TRBD1 (6 bases). V dropped 8 bases and J dropped 1 base, with 14 bases sitting between them. CDR3 length: 14 residues. Germline V gene data show CDR1 as MNHEY and CDR2 as SVGAGI. The CDR3 DNA sequence: TGTGCCAGCGGGAGGGGGGTAGAGAACACTGAAGCTTTCTTT. This translates into CASGRGVENTEAFF.

The chain carries TRBV9 and TRBJ2-7; no firm D call. CDR1 and CDR2 from the germline V gene are SGDLS and YYNGEE. Deletions cut 0 bases from V and 0 bases from J, with 7 bases between. The CDR3 runs to 14 residues. The CDR3 here is CASSVGQVSYEQYF. The CDR3 DNA reads TGTGCCAGCAGCGTAGGGCAGGTCTCCTACGAGCAGTACTTC.

The chain has TRBV5-6 and TRBJ1-2, with a possible D match to TRBD1 (6 bases). CDR3 length equals 14 residues. The germline V gene encodes CDR1 SGHDT and CDR2 YYEEEE. Trimming took 2 bases from V and 6 from J, leaving 14 bases between them. CDR3 sequence: CASSFLQGRNGYTF. The CDR3 DNA follows: TGTGCCAGCAGCTTTTTACAGGGCCGTAATGGCTACACCTTC. The entire variable domain, with the rest obtained from reference TRBV5-6 and TRBJ1-2, is as follows: DAGVTQSPTHLIKTRGQQVTLRCSPKSGHDTVSWYQQALGQGPQFIFQYYEEEERQRGNFPDRFSGHQFPNYSSELNVNALLLGDSALYLCASSFLQGRNGYTFGSGTRLTVV.

The chain joins TRBV10-3 to TRBJ2-5, with D possibly TRBD2 on 6 matching bases. CDR3 length equals 14 residues. Germline assignment: CDR1 ENHRY and CDR2 SYGVKD. V gave up 8 bases and J gave up 0 bases, with 13 bases separating them. The CDR3 nucleotides read TGTGCCATCCGCGGGGATCGGTACCAAGAGACCCAGTACTTC. It encodes CAIRGDRYQETQYF.

The chain links TRBV30 to TRBJ1-2; TRBD1 is a possible D gene (5 bases). CDR1 and CDR2 (germline): GTSNPN, SVGIG (reference sequence). This CDR3 region has 11 residues. V was trimmed by 5 bases and J by 8 bases, leaving 12 bases between them. The CDR3 spells CAWGTSAGYTF. The CDR3 DNA is TGTGCCTGGGGGACGTCGGCCGGCTACACCTTC.

The rearrangement links TRBV28 to TRBJ1-1; D is unclear. This CDR3 region has 14 residues. V was cut by 5 bases and J by 4 bases, with 14 bases left in between. Germline-derived CDR1 and CDR2 are MDHEN and SYDVKM. CDR3 in amino acids: CASSPHMGSTEAFF. The CDR3 coding sequence is TGTGCCAGCAGTCCCCATATGGGCTCCACTGAAGCTTTCTTT.